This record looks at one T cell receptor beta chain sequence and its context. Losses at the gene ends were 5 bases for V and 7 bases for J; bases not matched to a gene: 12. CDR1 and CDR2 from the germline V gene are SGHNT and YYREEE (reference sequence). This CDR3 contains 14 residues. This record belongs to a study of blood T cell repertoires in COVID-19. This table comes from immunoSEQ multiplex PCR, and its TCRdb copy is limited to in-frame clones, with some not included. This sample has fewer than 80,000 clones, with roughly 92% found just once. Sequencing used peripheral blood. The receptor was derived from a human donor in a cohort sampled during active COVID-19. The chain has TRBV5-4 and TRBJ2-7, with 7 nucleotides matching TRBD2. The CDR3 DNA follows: TGTGCCAGCAGTCATTTGACGGGAGCGGGGGAGCAGTACTTC. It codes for CASSHLTGAGEQYF.